The 23 T cell receptor beta chains in this list originate from one sample, sequenced in a study of human T cells and chemical hapten exposure. In TCRdb, the RACE reads were re-called with MiXCR into one record per CDR3 protein. This sample has some 400,000 distinct CDR3 sequences, with 4.8% found just once. Stated time point: patch test 1, 2 weeks after DPC sensitization. Specified treatment: therapeutic diphenylcyclopropenone sensitization with weekly scalp DPC. The specimen was whole blood, collected in connection with sensitization to the hapten diphenylcyclopropenone (DPC). The receptors stem from a woman aged 45-59 years with alopecia areata. Some clones in this sample may be carry-over from other donors' samples.

The chain links TRBV6-2 or TRBV6-3 to TRBJ1-2; 8 bases match TRBD1. The ends lost 6 bases at V and 5 bases at J; junction bases unmatched: 11. This CDR3 is built from 15 residues. Germline V lookup: CDR1 MNHEY, CDR2 SVGEGT. The CDR3, as DNA: TGTGCCAGCAGGCTGACAGGGGAACTCCGGTATGGCTACACCTTC. Amino acid sequence: CASRLTGELRYGYTF.

As to this clonotype: Mismatch with germline at one junction end may stem from a read error. The chain couples TRBV18 to TRBJ2-3; D possibly corresponds to TRBD2 (5 bases). Germline V gives CDR1 KGHSH, CDR2 LQKENI. This CDR3 region has 13 residues. The CDR3 nucleotides are TGTGCCAGCTCACCCTCTAGCATAGATACGCAGTATTTT. Its protein product is CASSPSSIDTQYF.

CDR3 DNA: TGTGCCAGCAGTTCGGTGACGGATAGCAATCAGCCCCAGCATTTT. This translates into CASSSVTDSNQPQHF. The genes are TRBV27 and TRBJ1-5; no clear D gene. Germline CDR1 is MNHEY and CDR2 is SMNVEV (reference sequence). The CDR3 contains 15 residues. Trimming shortened V by 4 bases and J by 0 bases, and 10 bases separated the two germline ends.

At least ten counts were recorded for this clonotype. The chain couples TRBV29-1 to TRBJ1-1; D gene ambiguous. The CDR3 spans 11 residues. Germline assignment: CDR1 SQVTM and CDR2 ANQGSEA. V was pared by 4 bases and J by 3 bases, with 6 bases between. The CDR3 sequence is CSVATYTEAFF. CDR3 in DNA: TGCAGCGTTGCCACGTACACTGAAGCTTTCTTT.

This clonotype appeared a few times. The CDR3 DNA reads as TGCAGCGTTCGGACGGATTCTAACTATGGCTACACCTTC. Residues: CSVRTDSNYGYTF. The chain uses TRBV29-1 and TRBJ1-2; D not resolved. Germline V gene sequence: CDR1 SQVTM, CDR2 ANQGSEA. Trimming stripped 5 bases from V and 0 bases from J, with 10 bases between. The CDR3 contains 13 residues.

The genes are TRBV24-1 and TRBJ2-1; 7 nucleotides agree with TRBD2. The CDR3 extends over 12 amino acids. Germline loops: CDR1 KGHDR, CDR2 SFDVKD. V trimming: 3 bases; J trimming: 15 bases; junction bases outside the gene matches: 7. For the CDR3, the DNA is TGTGCCACCAGTGATGAGGGACTATATCGGTTCTTC. Translated: CATSDEGLYRFF.

Many counts were recorded for this clonotype. The J gene is TRBJ2-1, the V gene TRBV5-1; the D gene is possibly TRBD1 (5 bases). Germline CDR1 SGHRS, CDR2 YFSETQ. V was cut by 4 bases and J by 0 bases, with 14 bases left in between. This CDR3 has 16 amino acids. CDR3 nucleotide sequence: TGCGCCAGCAGCGTAACGACAGACCTCTCCTACAATGAGCAGTTCTTC. This codes for CASSVTTDLSYNEQFF.

About this clonotype: Just one base apart from a much larger clone, this may be a read error. The CDR3 ends on some other residue instead of the conserved phenylalanine or tryptophan, so this is likely a read error. The chain combines TRBV5-1 with TRBJ2-7; D is unclear. Trimming cost V 4 bases and J 2 bases, with 7 bases left between them. CDR3 length: 12 residues. The germline CDR1 and CDR2 sequences are SGHRS and YFSETQ. The CDR3 coding sequence is TGCGCCAGCAGCCCGTCAGCCTACGAGCAGTACTAC. The encoded protein is CASSPSAYEQYY.

About this clonotype itself: A much larger clone sits a single nucleotide away, making a read error possible. The chain joins TRBV5-1 to TRBJ1-1; tentatively, D is TRBD1 (5 bases). The germline V gene has CDR1 SGHRS and CDR2 YFSETQ. V was shortened by 2 bases and J by 7 bases, with 9 bases between the two germline ends. The CDR3 totals 12 residues. The CDR3 is CASSFGGDEAFF. CDR3 bases: TGCGCCAGCAGCTTTGGAGGGGATGAAGCTTTCTTT.

This clonotype occurred many times. The chain uses TRBV12-3 or TRBV12-4 and TRBJ2-6, with no clear D. This CDR3 region has 19 residues. V was shortened by 3 bases and J by 4 bases, with 22 bases between the two germline ends. CDR3 sequence: CASSLTPMIVSRGANVLTF. DNA for the CDR3: TGTGCCAGCAGTTTGACCCCAATGATAGTCTCGAGAGGGGCCAACGTCCTGACTTTC.

This clonotype was counted ten times or more. V is TRBV10-2 and J is TRBJ2-7; D gene uncertain. The V and J ends lost 2 bases and 9 bases respectively, with 20 bases between them. Germline V gives CDR1 WSHSY, CDR2 SAAADI. CDR3 length: 15 residues. DNA for the CDR3: TGCGCCAGCAGTGAGCCGCCGACACCGCCCCAGGTGCAGTACTTC. It yields the protein CASSEPPTPPQVQYF.

This clonotype has ten or more counts. V usage is TRBV28 and J usage is TRBJ1-5, with D uncertain. In germline, CDR1 is MDHEN, CDR2 SYDVKM. V was pared by 2 bases and J by 5 bases, with 4 bases between. CDR3 length: 12 residues. Here the CDR3 reads CASSLADQPQHF. DNA of the CDR3: TGTGCCAGCAGTTTAGCCGATCAGCCCCAGCATTTT.

This clonotype was seen many times. The rearrangement uses TRBV7-9 and TRBJ2-4; tentatively, D is TRBD2 (5 bases). The CDR3 is 14 amino acids. The V gene lost 3 bases and the J gene lost 5 bases, with 11 bases spanning the gap. Germline V lookup: CDR1 SEHNR, CDR2 FQNEAQ (reference sequence). The CDR3 spells CASSFGLAENIQYF. DNA of the CDR3: TGTGCCAGCAGCTTTGGGCTAGCAGAAAACATTCAGTACTTC.

This clonotype has at least ten counts. The rearrangement links TRBV11-2 to TRBJ2-7; D is ambiguous. The CDR3 length is 13 residues. Looked up from germline, CDR1 is SGHAT and CDR2 is FQNNGV. Trimming removed 5 bases from V and 3 bases from J, with 11 bases in between. CDR3 DNA: TGTGCCAGCAGCCTACGGGCCGGCTACGAGCAGTACTTC. It is translated as CASSLRAGYEQYF.

The rearrangement joins TRBV18 to TRBJ1-1; D remains ambiguous. Germline CDR1 and CDR2: KGHSH and LQKENI. Between the trimmed V and J ends, which lost 6 bases and 3 bases, there was a span of 17 bases. The CDR3 sequence is 15 residues long. The chain's CDR3 is CASSPYSGRDTEAFF. The CDR3 bases are TGTGCCAGCTCCCCCTATTCCGGAAGGGACACTGAAGCTTTCTTT.

The V call is TRBV29-1, the J call TRBJ1-6, with TRBD1 matching 7 bases. Germline values: CDR1 SQVTM, CDR2 ANQGSEA. This CDR3 region has 12 residues. V gave up 6 bases and J gave up 9 bases; unmatched junction bases: 5. The CDR3, as DNA: TGCAGCGTCCGGGACAGTGGTTCACCCCTCCACTTT. Translation: CSVRDSGSPLHF.

In its sample, this clonotype was seen a few times. The chain couples TRBV12-3 or TRBV12-4 to TRBJ1-1, with D unclear. The CDR3 runs to 16 residues. V was clipped by 3 bases and J by 0 bases, with 14 bases between them. For the CDR3, the DNA is TGTGCCAGCAGTTTCCTCGTGGGCACTATGAACACTGAAGCTTTCTTT. Amino acids: CASSFLVGTMNTEAFF.

This clonotype was seen a handful of times. The chain has TRBV12-3 or TRBV12-4 and TRBJ2-7; 9 bases align to TRBD2. The trim removed 5 bases at V and 6 bases at J, leaving 11 bases unmatched. This CDR3 is built from 15 residues. CDR3 loop: CASSAGGGGASEQYF. The CDR3 DNA reads TGTGCCAGCAGTGCCGGGGGCGGGGGGGCGAGCGAGCAGTACTTC.

This clonotype was detected ten times or more. V usage is TRBV29-1 and J usage is TRBJ2-1; the D gene is possibly TRBD1 (5 bases). Trimming pared 4 bases from V and 8 bases from J, leaving 18 bases between. The CDR3 is 14 residues long. Germline V gene data show CDR1 as SQVTM and CDR2 as ANQGSEA. The CDR3 DNA is TGCAGCGTTGCCCGGGCGGTAGGGGTCGATGAGCAGTTCTTC. The encoded protein is CSVARAVGVDEQFF.

This clonotype was found many times. J is TRBJ2-3 and V is TRBV9; D is undetermined. The CDR3 has 15 amino acids. CDR1 and CDR2 (germline): SGDLS, YYNGEE. Trimming removed 0 bases from V and 2 bases from J, with 10 bases in between. This chain's CDR3 is CASSVVPQNTDTQYF. The CDR3 DNA follows: TGTGCCAGCAGCGTAGTCCCGCAGAACACAGATACGCAGTATTTT.

A few counts support this clonotype. The chain couples TRBV12-3 or TRBV12-4 to TRBJ1-1; unclear D gene. The CDR3 is 13 residues long. V shed 7 bases and J shed 4 bases, with 13 bases lying between them. The CDR3 nucleotides read TGTGCCAGCACCTTGGACGGAATCACTGAAGCTTTCTTT. It yields the protein CASTLDGITEAFF.

This clonotype was counted ten times or more. The genes are TRBV20-1 and TRBJ2-3; no firm D call. Germline CDR1 is DFQATT and CDR2 is SNEGSKA (reference sequence). Between the trimmed V and J ends, which lost 1 base and 3 bases, there was a span of 11 bases. The CDR3 is 14 amino acids. The CDR3: CSARGGVGTDTQYF. The CDR3 DNA reads as TGCAGTGCTAGAGGCGGTGTCGGGACAGATACGCAGTATTTT.

The sample holds many counts of this clonotype. This chain joins TRBV10-3 and TRBJ1-1, with a possible D match to TRBD1 (6 bases). Germline V CDR1 and CDR2: ENHRY, SYGVKD. CDR3 length: 15 amino acids. Trimming removed 3 bases at V and 4 bases at J, with 15 bases between. This chain's CDR3 is CAISDSRGAGTEAFF. As DNA, the CDR3 is TGTGCCATCAGTGACTCCAGGGGAGCGGGCACTGAAGCTTTCTTT.